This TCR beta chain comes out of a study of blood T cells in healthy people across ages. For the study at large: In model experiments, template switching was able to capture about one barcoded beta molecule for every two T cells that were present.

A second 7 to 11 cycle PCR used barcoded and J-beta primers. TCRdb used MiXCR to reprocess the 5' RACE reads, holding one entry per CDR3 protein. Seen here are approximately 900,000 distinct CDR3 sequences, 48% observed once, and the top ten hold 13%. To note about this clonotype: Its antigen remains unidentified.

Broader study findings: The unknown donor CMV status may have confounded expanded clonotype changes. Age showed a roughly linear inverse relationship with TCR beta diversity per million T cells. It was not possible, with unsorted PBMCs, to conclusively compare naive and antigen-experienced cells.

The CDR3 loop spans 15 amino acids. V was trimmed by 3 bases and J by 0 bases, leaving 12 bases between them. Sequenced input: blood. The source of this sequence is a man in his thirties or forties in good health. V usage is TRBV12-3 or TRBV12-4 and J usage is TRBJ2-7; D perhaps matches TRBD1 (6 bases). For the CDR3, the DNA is TGTGCCAGCAGTTTGGCAGGGGCGATCTCCTACGAGCAGTACTTC. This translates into CASSLAGAISYEQYF.